The 22 T cell receptor beta chains reported below all come from one sample, sequenced in a study of T cell repertoires in cytomegalovirus infection. MiXCR, applied by TCRdb to the reads, yields one record per CDR3 protein. The repertoire includes tens of thousands of distinct CDR3 sequences, approximately 22% of them detected once, and around 70% sits in the top ten. Their antigens are not known. The material sequenced was CD8+ T cells from cultured PBMCs, taken from culture after CMV antigen stimulation. These receptors came from a human donor in good health (CMV status not recorded). Some clones in this sample may be carry-over from other donors' samples.

CDR3 in amino acids: CASSLFWPGELFF. CDR3 DNA sequence: TGTGCCAGCAGTTTATTCTGGCCCGGGGAGCTGTTTTTT. This rearrangement joins TRBV27 to TRBJ2-2, with D uncertain. V shed 1 base and J shed 6 bases, with 6 bases lying between them. The CDR3 sequence is 13 residues long. The V gene's germline CDR1 is MNHEY and CDR2 SMNVEV (reference sequence).

This clonotype was counted a few times. J is TRBJ2-5 and V is TRBV5-4, with D perhaps assigned TRBD1 or TRBD2 (6 bases each). This CDR3 region has 14 residues. Deletions cut 5 bases from V and 5 bases from J, with 16 bases between. Germline assignment: CDR1 SGHNT and CDR2 YYREEE (reference sequence). CDR3 amino acids: CASRTEGGRETQYF. CDR3 DNA: TGTGCCAGCAGGACCGAGGGGGGCCGGGAGACCCAGTACTTC.

This chain links TRBV27 with TRBJ2-2; TRBD2 matches 7 bases. The V gene end was trimmed by 5 bases and the J gene end by 7 bases; junction bases not matched to a gene: 4. This CDR3 comprises 13 residues. CDR1 and CDR2 from the germline V gene are MNHEY and SMNVEV (reference sequence). CDR3 sequence: CASSSGEGGELFF. The CDR3 bases are TGTGCCAGCAGTAGCGGGGAGGGCGGGGAGCTGTTTTTT.

This clonotype was recorded a few times. The gene calls are TRBV11-2 and TRBJ1-4; 7 bases are a match to TRBD1. This CDR3 spans 16 amino acids. CDR1 SGHAT and CDR2 FQNNGV come from the germline V gene. V gave up 1 base and J gave up 8 bases; unmatched junction bases: 10. The CDR3 DNA is TGTGCCAGCAGCTTAGTGGGGACAGCTCCCCGAGAAAAACTGTTTTTT. Translating it yields CASSLVGTAPREKLFF. The full variable domain, with the rest looked up from reference TRBV11-2 and TRBJ1-4, is EAGVAQSPRYKIIEKRQSVAFWCNPISGHATLYWYQQILGQGPKLLIQFQNNGVVDDSQLPKDRFSAERLKGVDSTLKIQPAKLEDSAVYLCASSLVGTAPREKLFFGSGTQLSVL.

This clonotype was recorded a few times. The chain is built from TRBV7-8 and TRBJ2-7; tentatively, D is TRBD1 (5 bases). This CDR3 is 13 amino acids long. Trimming left V 7 bases short and J 5 bases short, with 15 bases between. Germline V gives CDR1 SGHVS, CDR2 FQNEAQ. The CDR3 here is CASKEVGVNEQYF. CDR3 DNA: TGTGCCAGCAAGGAAGTAGGGGTCAACGAGCAGTACTTC.

The CDR3: CASSLAGQPEQYF. The CDR3, as DNA: TGTGCCAGCAGCTTAGCGGGACAGCCGGAGCAGTACTTC. The chain couples TRBV7-9 to TRBJ2-7; 7 bases agree with TRBD1. V gave up 0 bases and J gave up 7 bases; unmatched junction bases: 3. In germline, CDR1 is SEHNR, CDR2 FQNEAQ (reference sequence). CDR3 size: 13 residues.

V is TRBV12-3 or TRBV12-4 and J is TRBJ2-5; D call uncertain. With 4 bases removed from V and 5 bases from J, the gap between germline ends came to 14 bases. This CDR3 spans 14 amino acids. CDR3 amino acids: CASSSQRSGETQYF. CDR3 bases: TGTGCCAGCAGTTCACAGAGGAGTGGGGAGACCCAGTACTTC.

The genes are TRBV7-6 and TRBJ1-5, with D maybe TRBD1 (5 bases). V was cut by 0 bases and J by 3 bases, with 9 bases left in between. Germline V gene data show CDR1 as SGHVS and CDR2 as FNYEAQ. The CDR3 has 15 amino acids. For the CDR3, the DNA is TGTGCCAGCAGCTTAGCTCCAGGGCTCAATCAGCCCCAGCATTTT. Translating gives CASSLAPGLNQPQHF. Using reference TRBV7-6 and TRBJ1-5 for the parts outside the CDR3, the full variable domain is GAGVSQSPRYKVTKRGQDVALRCDPISGHVSLYWYRQALGQGPEFLTYFNYEAQQDKSGLPNDRFSAERPEGSISTLTIQRTEQRDSAMYRCASSLAPGLNQPQHFGDGTRLSIL.

This chain links TRBV7-2 with TRBJ2-3; TRBD2 agrees at 9 bases. Germline V lookup: CDR1 SGHTA, CDR2 FQGNSA. This CDR3 comprises 16 residues. V gave up 1 base and J gave up 2 bases; unmatched junction bases: 4. This CDR3 reads CASSLESGGNTDTQYF. CDR3 coding DNA: TGTGCCAGCAGCTTAGAAAGCGGGGGGAACACAGATACGCAGTATTTT.

This clonotype was counted only a few times. The chain carries TRBV4-1 and TRBJ2-7, with a possible D match to TRBD2 (7 bases). The CDR3 extends over 16 amino acids. The germline CDR1 and CDR2 sequences are MGHRA and YSYEKL. Trimming shortened V by 1 base and J by 2 bases, and 15 bases separated the two germline ends. Here the CDR3 reads CASSQGTGRATYEQYF. As DNA, the CDR3 is TGCGCCAGCAGCCAAGGAACAGGGAGGGCTACCTACGAGCAGTACTTC.

This rearrangement joins TRBV12-3 or TRBV12-4 to TRBJ2-7; D not certain. The CDR3 extends over 14 amino acids. V lost 2 bases to trimming and J lost 4 bases, with 12 bases between them. The CDR3 spells CASSLRPGIYEQYF. The CDR3 DNA reads as TGTGCCAGCAGTTTAAGGCCAGGTATTTACGAGCAGTACTTC.

This clonotype was counted only a few times. The chain links TRBV27 to TRBJ1-1; D gene unclear. The CDR3 consists of 13 residues. CDR1 is MNHEY and CDR2 is SMNVEV in the germline V gene (reference sequence). Trimming removed 5 bases from V and 8 bases from J, with 15 bases in between. CDR3 loop: CASSLRWNREAFF. CDR3 sequence (DNA): TGTGCCAGCAGTCTCCGGTGGAACAGAGAAGCTTTCTTT.

This chain joins TRBV12-3 or TRBV12-4 and TRBJ2-1; D unclear. This CDR3 has 13 residues. The germline V and J ends were trimmed by 2 bases and 5 bases, with 7 bases remaining between them. The DNA for the CDR3 is TGTGCCAGCAGTTTAACGCAGAACAATGAGCAGTTCTTC. As protein: CASSLTQNNEQFF.

The chain carries TRBV7-7 and TRBJ2-1; D is perhaps TRBD1 or TRBD2 (5 bases each). Germline V gives CDR1 SSHAT, CDR2 FNYEAQ (reference sequence). This CDR3 comprises 14 residues. The CDR3 sequence is CASASRDPSSEQFF. The CDR3 nucleotides read TGTGCTAGCGCCTCCCGGGACCCCTCGTCTGAGCAGTTCTTC.

CDR3 in amino acids: CASKRQATTSPLHF. In DNA form, the CDR3 reads TGTGCCAGCAAGAGACAGGCTACCACTTCACCCCTCCACTTT. The rearrangement joins TRBV6-2 or TRBV6-3 to TRBJ1-6; possibly TRBD1 for D (6 bases). The germline V gene has CDR1 MNHEY and CDR2 SVGEGT. V was shortened by 7 bases and J by 9 bases, with 16 bases between the two germline ends. This CDR3 has 14 residues.

This chain links TRBV14 with TRBJ2-1; no reliable D call. Germline V CDR1 and CDR2: SGHDN, FVKESK. CDR3 size: 19 residues. The V end was cut by 1 base, the J end by 0 bases, with 19 bases between. The CDR3 sequence is CASSQGAVVDVDSYNEQFF. As DNA, the CDR3 is TGTGCCAGCAGCCAAGGGGCGGTTGTGGACGTGGACTCCTACAATGAGCAGTTCTTC.

The chain uses TRBV5-6 and TRBJ2-1, with D tentatively TRBD2 (6 bases). The CDR3 loop spans 16 amino acids. Germline assignment: CDR1 SGHDT and CDR2 YYEEEE. V was clipped by 4 bases and J by 2 bases, with 16 bases between them. CDR3 amino acids: CASSPAGGLTYNEQFF. The CDR3 DNA is TGTGCCAGCAGCCCGGCCGGGGGTCTAACCTACAATGAGCAGTTCTTC.

The chain is built from TRBV7-9 and TRBJ1-4; TRBD1 is a possible D gene (5 bases). CDR3 length: 16 amino acids. Germline V lookup: CDR1 SEHNR, CDR2 FQNEAQ (reference sequence). Trimming took off 5 bases at V and 4 bases at J, with 17 bases between the two ends. The CDR3 DNA follows: TGTGCCAGCAGCCTCCGGGACGACCCAATTAATGAAAAACTGTTTTTT. It is translated as CASSLRDDPINEKLFF.

Only a few counts were recorded for this clonotype. The CDR3 DNA is TGTGCCAGCACCATGAGGGGGGACTATGGCTACACCTTC. Protein: CASTMRGDYGYTF. The chain is built from TRBV5-5 and TRBJ1-2; a possible D gene is TRBD1 (6 bases). V dropped 6 bases and J dropped 3 bases, with 12 bases sitting between them. The germline V gene has CDR1 SGHKS and CDR2 YYEKEE (reference sequence). This CDR3 contains 13 residues. Based on the CDR3 plus reference TRBV5-5 and TRBJ1-2, the full variable domain is DAGVTQSPTHLIKTRGQQVTLRCSPISGHKSVSWYQQVLGQGPQFIFQYYEKEERGRGNFPDRFSARQFPNYSSELNVNALLLGDSALYLCASTMRGDYGYTFGSGTRLTVV.

This clonotype turned up a few times. The chain employs TRBV7-2 and TRBJ2-1; D call uncertain. Looked up from germline, CDR1 is SGHTA and CDR2 is FQGNSA. V lost 6 bases, J lost 0 bases, and 6 bases lay in between. The CDR3 length is 13 residues. DNA of the CDR3: TGTGCCAGCAGTTCTGCCTCCTACAATGAGCAGTTCTTC. This gives the protein CASSSASYNEQFF.

The chain joins TRBV12-3 or TRBV12-4 to TRBJ1-2; 7 bases map to TRBD1. With V trimmed by 5 bases and J by 2 bases, 5 bases remained unmatched. The CDR3 runs 14 residues. CDR3 loop: CASSQTGSNYGYTF. CDR3 sequence (DNA): TGTGCCAGCAGTCAGACAGGGAGCAACTATGGCTACACCTTC.

The genes are TRBV7-2 and TRBJ1-2; TRBD1 is a possible D gene (5 bases). The V end lost 1 base, the J end lost 3 bases, and 12 bases lay between the germline ends. The length of the CDR3 is 15 residues. In germline, CDR1 is SGHTA, CDR2 FQGNSA. The CDR3 spells CASSLEAGTHYGYTF. The CDR3 DNA reads TGTGCCAGCAGCTTAGAGGCGGGGACCCACTATGGCTACACCTTC.